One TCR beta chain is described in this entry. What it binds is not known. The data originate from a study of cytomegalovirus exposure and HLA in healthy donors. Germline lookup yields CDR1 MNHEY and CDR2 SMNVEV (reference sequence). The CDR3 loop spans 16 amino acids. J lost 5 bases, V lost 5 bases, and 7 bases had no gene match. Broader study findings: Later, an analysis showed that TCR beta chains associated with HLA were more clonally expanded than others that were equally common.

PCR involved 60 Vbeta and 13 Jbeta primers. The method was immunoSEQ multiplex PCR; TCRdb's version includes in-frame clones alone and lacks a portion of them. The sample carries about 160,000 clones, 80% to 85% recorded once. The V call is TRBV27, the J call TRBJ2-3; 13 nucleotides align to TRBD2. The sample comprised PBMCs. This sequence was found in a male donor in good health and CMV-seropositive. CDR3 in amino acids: CASSRPGTSGVDTQYF. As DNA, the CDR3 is TGTGCCAGCAGTCGTCCCGGGACTAGCGGGGTAGATACGCAGTATTTT.